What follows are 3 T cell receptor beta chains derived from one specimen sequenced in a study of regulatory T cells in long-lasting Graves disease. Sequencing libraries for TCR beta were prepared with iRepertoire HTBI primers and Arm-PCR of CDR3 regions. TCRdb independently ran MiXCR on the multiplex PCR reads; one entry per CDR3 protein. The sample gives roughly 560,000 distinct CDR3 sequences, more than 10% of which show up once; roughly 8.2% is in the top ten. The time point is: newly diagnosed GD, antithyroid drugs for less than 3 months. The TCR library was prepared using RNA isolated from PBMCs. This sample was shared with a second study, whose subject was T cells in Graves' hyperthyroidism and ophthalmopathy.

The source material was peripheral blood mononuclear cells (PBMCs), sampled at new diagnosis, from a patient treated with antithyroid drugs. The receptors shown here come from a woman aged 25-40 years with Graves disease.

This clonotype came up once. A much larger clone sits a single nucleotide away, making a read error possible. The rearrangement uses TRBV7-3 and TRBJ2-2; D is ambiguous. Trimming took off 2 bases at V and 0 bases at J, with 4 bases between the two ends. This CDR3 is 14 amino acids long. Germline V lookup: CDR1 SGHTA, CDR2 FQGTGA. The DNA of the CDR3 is TGTGCCAGCAGCTTAGACTCGAACACCGGGGAGCTGTTTTTT. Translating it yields CASSLDSNTGELFF.

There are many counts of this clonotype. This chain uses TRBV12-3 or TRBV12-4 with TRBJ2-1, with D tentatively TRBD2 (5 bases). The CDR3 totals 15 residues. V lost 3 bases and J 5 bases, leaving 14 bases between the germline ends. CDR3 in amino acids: CASSLWVGANNEQFF. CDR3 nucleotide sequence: TGTGCCAGCAGTTTGTGGGTGGGAGCTAACAATGAGCAGTTCTTC.

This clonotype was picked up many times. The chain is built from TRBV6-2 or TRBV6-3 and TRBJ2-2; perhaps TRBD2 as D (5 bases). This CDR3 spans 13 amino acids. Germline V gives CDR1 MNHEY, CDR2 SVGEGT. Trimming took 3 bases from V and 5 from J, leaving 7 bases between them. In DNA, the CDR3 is TGTGCCAGCAGTTATGGACTTACCGGGGAGCTGTTTTTT. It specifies CASSYGLTGELFF.